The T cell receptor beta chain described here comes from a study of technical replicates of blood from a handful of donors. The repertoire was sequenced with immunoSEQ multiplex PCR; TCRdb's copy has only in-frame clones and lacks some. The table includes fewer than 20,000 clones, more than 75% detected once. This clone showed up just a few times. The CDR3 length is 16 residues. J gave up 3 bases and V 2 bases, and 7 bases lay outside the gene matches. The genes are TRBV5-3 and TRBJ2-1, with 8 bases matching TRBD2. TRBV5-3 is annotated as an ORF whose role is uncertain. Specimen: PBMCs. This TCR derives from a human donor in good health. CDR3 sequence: CARSFTSGLLYNEQFF. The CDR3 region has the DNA TGTGCCAGAAGCTTCACTAGCGGCCTCCTCTACAATGAGCAGTTCTTC.